This T cell receptor (beta chain) was retrieved from a study of control samples from healthy donors and cancer patients. Germline V gene sequence: CDR1 LNHNV, CDR2 YYDKDF (reference sequence). Trimming stripped 6 bases from V and 4 bases from J, with 13 bases between. The CDR3 contains 14 residues. Assay: immunoSEQ multiplex PCR; the TCRdb copy retains only in-frame clones and omits some. The table lists under 200,000 clones, 96% of them singletons. The sequenced sample was blood. This sequence was found in a woman aged 25 to 39 in good health. The rearrangement uses TRBV15 and TRBJ1-5; perhaps TRBD1 as D (5 bases). CDR3 sequence (DNA): TGTGCCACCAGAGAGGGGACTAGGAATCAGCCCCAGCATTTT. Translation gives CATREGTRNQPQHF. Based on the CDR3 plus reference TRBV15 and TRBJ1-5, the full variable domain is DAMVIQNPRYQVTQFGKPVTLSCSQTLNHNVMYWYQQKSSQAPKLLFHYYDKDFNNEADTPDNFQSRRPNTSFCFLDIRSPGLGDTAMYLCATREGTRNQPQHFGDGTRLSIL.